A selection of T cell receptor beta chains follows, all from one sample in a study of blood T cell repertoires in COVID-19. Clones were sequenced by immunoSEQ multiplex PCR, and TCRdb holds only the in-frame ones, with some missing. Among approximately 79,000 clones, roughly 80% were seen once, and the ten largest hold around 13%. Sequenced material: peripheral blood. Source of these receptors: a man in his forties or fifties with COVID-19, enrolled during active disease. The CDR3 runs from the conserved cysteine through the conserved F or W. A D gene is named only where the DNA matches it firmly. Expanded clones are given a class, and other clones once, few, many or no size at all.

clone_size	d_call	v_call	j_call	cdr3_aa	cdr3_nt
NA	NA	TRBV7-8	TRBJ1-3	CASSYSSGNTIYF	TGTGCCAGCAGCTACTCGTCTGGAAACACCATATATTTT
NA	TRBD2	TRBV6-2/TRBV6-3	TRBJ2-2	CASSPPPGLAGGGVGELFF	TGTGCCAGCAGCCCTCCCCCGGGACTAGCGGGAGGAGGAGTCGGGGAGCTGTTTTTT
medium-sized	NA	TRBV5-6	TRBJ2-3	CASSLAAGMTDTQYF	TGTGCCAGCAGCTTGGCGGCGGGTATGACAGATACGCAGTATTTT
NA	TRBD1	TRBV24-1	TRBJ2-7	CATSDSQPSMQGAYEQYF	TGTGCCACCAGTGATTCCCAACCTTCGATGCAGGGGGCTTACGAGCAGTACTTC
NA	NA	TRBV5-6	TRBJ1-6	CASSLDAPGRNNSPLHF	TGTGCCAGCAGCTTGGACGCACCGGGGAGGAATAATTCACCCCTCCACTTT
NA	TRBD1	TRBV6-5	TRBJ1-1	CASRVTRGLTEAFF	TGTGCCAGCAGGGTTACGAGGGGGCTGACTGAAGCTTTCTTT
NA	NA	TRBV27	TRBJ1-1	CASCPGGQMNTEAFF	TGTGCCAGCTGTCCCGGGGGGCAGATGAACACTGAAGCTTTCTTT
NA	NA	TRBV9	TRBJ1-2	CASSTTDQANSNYGYTF	TGTGCCAGCAGCACAACCGATCAGGCAAATAGTAACTATGGCTACACCTTC
NA	NA	TRBV28	TRBJ1-3	CASSLQGRGGRNTIYF	TGTGCCAGCAGTTTACAGGGCAGGGGCGGAAGAAACACCATATATTTT
NA	NA	TRBV20-1	TRBJ2-1	CSAMLREQFF	TGCAGTGCTATGCTTCGGGAGCAGTTCTTC